One sample yielded the 27 T cell receptor beta chains listed below, sequenced in a study of breast tumors, draining lymph nodes, adjacent tissues. Breast cancer patients provided tissue from their axillary draining lymph nodes. Via MiXCR, TCRdb re-called the multiplex PCR reads, giving one row per CDR3 protein. The sample has around 230,000 distinct CDR3 sequences, under 40% seen once; the top ten hold 3% to 4%. Sequencing used axillary lymph node tissue. These TCRs come from a female donor with breast cancer. Some clones in this sample may be carry-over from other donors' samples.

This clonotype turned up a few times. This sequence may be a read error, since a much larger clone differs from it by one base. The chain recombines TRBV5-1 with TRBJ2-7, with no clear D. V was clipped by 3 bases and J by 5 bases, with 12 bases between them. The germline CDR1 and CDR2 sequences are SGHRS and YFSETQ. This CDR3 contains 13 residues. In DNA, the CDR3 is TGCGCCAGCAGCTCTCCTGGGCTCGACGAGCAGTACTTC. It codes for CASSSPGLDEQYF.

This clonotype came up many times. The gene calls are TRBV20-1 and TRBJ2-1; TRBD2 agrees at 8 bases. CDR1 and CDR2 from the germline V gene are DFQATT and SNEGSKA (reference sequence). The CDR3 length is 14 residues. Trimming cost V 1 base and J 11 bases; bases outside gene matches: 10. In DNA, the CDR3 is TGCAGTGCTAGAGTTTTAGCGGGGAAGGATAAGCAGTTCTTC. The encoded protein is CSARVLAGKDKQFF.

This rearrangement joins TRBV2 to TRBJ2-7, with D possibly TRBD1 on 6 matching bases. CDR1 is SNHLY, CDR2 FYNNEI, per germline. Between the trimmed V and J ends, which lost 6 bases and 0 bases, there was a span of 9 bases. The CDR3 covers 13 residues. The CDR3 sequence: CASRVDSSYEQYF. Written as DNA, the CDR3 is TGTGCCAGCAGAGTGGACAGCTCCTACGAGCAGTACTTC. The entire variable domain, with the rest obtained from reference TRBV2 and TRBJ2-7, is as follows: EPEVTQTPSHQVTQMGQEVILRCVPISNHLYFYWYRQILGQKVEFLVSFYNNEISEKSEIFDDQFSVERPDGSNFTLKIRSTKLEDSAMYFCASRVDSSYEQYFGPGTRLTVT.

The chain uses TRBV24-1 and TRBJ2-5; 11 nucleotides match TRBD1. This CDR3 comprises 15 residues. The V gene end was trimmed by 4 bases and the J gene end by 6 bases; junction bases not matched to a gene: 6. Germline CDR1 is KGHDR and CDR2 is SFDVKD. The CDR3 region is CATSEAGQGGKTQYF. The CDR3 DNA reads TGTGCCACCAGTGAGGCGGGACAGGGGGGAAAGACCCAGTACTTC.

This clonotype was detected ten times or more. This chain connects TRBV6-1 to TRBJ1-4; possibly TRBD1 for D (6 bases). Trimming shortened V by 2 bases and J by 15 bases, and 13 bases separated the two germline ends. The CDR3 extends over 12 amino acids. Looked up from germline, CDR1 is MNHNS and CDR2 is SASEGT. The chain's CDR3 is CASSETGARLFF. The CDR3 DNA follows: TGTGCCAGCAGTGAAACGGGGGCCCGGTTGTTTTTT.

Written as DNA, the CDR3 is TGTGCCAGCAGTGTCCGAGAAAAACTGTTTTTT. Translating it yields CASSVREKLFF. The V call is TRBV12-3 or TRBV12-4, the J call TRBJ1-4; D is unresolved. Trimming shortened V by 5 bases and J by 8 bases, and 6 bases separated the two germline ends. The CDR3 consists of 11 residues.

For this clonotype: A read error is possible here, since a much larger clone lies one base away. The conserved final phenylalanine or tryptophan is absent from the CDR3, which likely points to a read error. The V gene is TRBV7-9, the J gene TRBJ2-5; D is ambiguous. V was pared by 0 bases and J by 5 bases, with 10 bases between. CDR1 and CDR2 (germline): SEHNR, FQNEAQ (reference sequence). There are 14 residues in the CDR3. The CDR3 loop reads CASSLAFGLETQYL. CDR3 DNA sequence: TGTGCCAGCAGCTTAGCTTTTGGGTTGGAGACCCAGTACCTC.

This clonotype was seen once. A much larger clone lies one base from this, so it may be a read error. The chain employs TRBV5-5 and TRBJ1-3; 11 bases fit TRBD1. Germline V lookup: CDR1 SGHKS, CDR2 YYEKEE (reference sequence). CDR3 length: 16 residues. V lost 2 bases to trimming and J lost 9 bases; unmatched junction nucleotides: 10. CDR3 coding DNA: TGTGCCAGCAGCTTCACTCCGGGACAGGGGGTTAGCACCATATATTTT. Translation: CASSFTPGQGVSTIYF.

This clonotype was detected many times. The V gene is TRBV12-3 or TRBV12-4, the J gene TRBJ2-1, with 8 bases lining up with TRBD2. V lost 3 bases to trimming and J lost 4 bases; unmatched junction nucleotides: 2. This CDR3 has 14 amino acids. The CDR3 region is CASSFQREYNEQFF. The DNA for the CDR3 is TGTGCCAGCAGTTTTCAGCGGGAGTACAATGAGCAGTTCTTC.

This clonotype was observed at least ten times. The gene calls are TRBV25-1 and TRBJ2-3; D is unclear. Trimming took 3 bases from V and 2 from J, leaving 6 bases between them. This CDR3 contains 13 residues. The V gene's germline CDR1 is MGHDK and CDR2 SYGVNS. CDR3 in DNA: TGTGCCAGCAGTGATCCCCCCACAGATACGCAGTATTTT. This sequence encodes CASSDPPTDTQYF.

This sequence joins TRBV5-1 and TRBJ1-6, with D possibly being TRBD1 (6 bases). The germline CDR1 and CDR2 sequences are SGHRS and YFSETQ. CDR3 length: 15 residues. V shed 4 bases and J shed 6 bases, with 14 bases lying between them. CDR3 loop: CASSPDRCSNSPLHF. DNA of the CDR3: TGCGCCAGCAGCCCCGACAGGTGCAGTAATTCACCCCTCCACTTT.

This clonotype was recorded at least ten times. The chain links TRBV6-5 to TRBJ2-7, with 8 bases matching TRBD1. The CDR3 spans 15 residues. The V gene end was trimmed by 0 bases and the J gene end by 5 bases; junction bases not matched to a gene: 6. The germline V gene has CDR1 MNHEY and CDR2 SVGAGI. The CDR3 coding sequence is TGTGCCAGCAGTTACTCGGGCAGGGGGCAGGACGAGCAGTACTTC. It encodes CASSYSGRGQDEQYF.

V usage is TRBV15 and J usage is TRBJ1-3; D remains ambiguous. Germline V gene sequence: CDR1 LNHNV, CDR2 YYDKDF (reference sequence). V was trimmed by 3 bases and J by 1 base, leaving 10 bases between them. This CDR3 contains 15 residues. CDR3 sequence reads: CATSSSGLSGNTIYF. The CDR3 DNA is TGTGCCACCAGCAGCTCAGGCCTTTCTGGAAACACCATATATTTT.

The CDR3 DNA reads as TGTGCCAGCAGTTTAGGACAGGCCAAGGGGAACTATGGCTACACCTTC. Translated, it gives CASSLGQAKGNYGYTF. The chain joins TRBV27 to TRBJ1-2, with TRBD1 matching 7 bases. Germline CDR1 MNHEY, CDR2 SMNVEV (reference sequence). Trimming took 2 bases from V and 2 from J; bases not matched to a gene: 8. The CDR3 sequence is 16 residues long.

The chain is built from TRBV9 and TRBJ1-1, with TRBD1 matching 7 bases. The CDR3 consists of 15 residues. The germline V gene has CDR1 SGDLS and CDR2 YYNGEE. The ends lost 5 bases at V and 2 bases at J; junction bases unmatched: 9. CDR3 residues: CASRPSGQQNTEAFF. In DNA, the CDR3 is TGTGCCAGCAGGCCCTCGGGACAGCAAAACACTGAAGCTTTCTTT.

Comment on this clonotype: One end of the junction is discordant with germline, which a read error may explain. The chain is built from TRBV11-2 and TRBJ2-2; 11 bases map to TRBD2. The CDR3 is 16 amino acids. The V gene's germline CDR1 is SGHAT and CDR2 FQNNGV. The CDR3, as DNA: TGTGCCAGCAGCTTACTAGCGGGGGGAGACACCGGGGAGCTGCTTTTT. It specifies CASSLLAGGDTGELLF.

A word on this clonotype: This may be a read error, as it is one base from a much larger clone. The chain combines TRBV6-2 or TRBV6-3 with TRBJ1-2; D may be TRBD1 (5 bases). CDR1 MNHEY and CDR2 SVGEGT come from the germline V gene. This CDR3 is built from 14 residues. CDR3 region: CASSHSGGARGHTF. CDR3 nucleotides: TGTGCCAGCAGTCACTCCGGAGGGGCCCGCGGCCACACCTTC.

This clonotype was counted ten times or more. DNA of the CDR3: TGCAGTGCTAGAGGAGAACCCCGGCAGGGAAGCGAGCAGTACTTC. It encodes CSARGEPRQGSEQYF. The genes are TRBV20-1 and TRBJ2-7, with a weak D call TRBD1 (5 bases). Trimming removed 1 base at V and 6 bases at J, with 19 bases between. The length of the CDR3 is 15 residues. Germline values: CDR1 DFQATT, CDR2 SNEGSKA (reference sequence).

This clonotype has a handful of counts. V usage is TRBV3-1 and J usage is TRBJ2-7; D uncertain. V lost 4 bases, J lost 3 bases, and 19 bases lay in between. The CDR3 runs 16 residues. The germline CDR1 and CDR2 sequences are LGHDT and YNNKEL (reference sequence). CDR3 coding DNA: TGTGCCAGCAGCCCCTCCGGGCGTAGCCCTTTCTACGAGCAGTACTTC. Amino acid sequence: CASSPSGRSPFYEQYF.

The chain has TRBV7-2 and TRBJ2-7; TRBD2 matches at 11 bases. The germline V gene encodes CDR1 SGHTA and CDR2 FQGNSA. Trimming took 6 bases from V and 2 from J; bases not matched to a gene: 6. The CDR3 contains 15 residues. CDR3 loop: CASRLSSGGTYEQYF. For the CDR3, the DNA is TGTGCCAGCAGGCTTTCTAGCGGGGGGACCTACGAGCAGTACTTC.

This clonotype occurred a few times. A clone one base away is much larger, so this may be a read error. V and J are TRBV20-1 and TRBJ2-1, with 8 bases fitting TRBD2. V lost 4 bases to trimming and J lost 9 bases; unmatched junction nucleotides: 11. Germline CDR1 DFQATT, CDR2 SNEGSKA (reference sequence). The CDR3 contains 14 residues. The CDR3 here is CSATGTRVLSEQFF. The DNA for the CDR3 is TGCAGTGCTACCGGGACTAGAGTGTTGTCTGAGCAGTTCTTC.

This clonotype was recorded a few times. The chain recombines TRBV20-1 with TRBJ2-5; TRBD2 aligns across 7 bases. CDR3 size: 13 residues. Trimming removed 0 bases from V and 9 bases from J; junction bases left unmatched: 7. Germline V lookup: CDR1 DFQATT, CDR2 SNEGSKA (reference sequence). The CDR3 DNA is TGCAGTGCTAGAGATCCTGGGGGGGGGGCCCAGTACTTC. Residues: CSARDPGGGAQYF.

This clonotype was counted only a few times. Since a much larger clone is just one base distant, this may be a read error. The chain employs TRBV11-2 and TRBJ2-5; 9 nucleotides align to TRBD2. CDR1 and CDR2 from the germline V gene are SGHAT and FQNNGV. Trimming removed 4 bases from V and 7 bases from J; junction bases left unmatched: 4. The CDR3 contains 13 residues. Here the CDR3 DNA reads TGTGCCAGCAGCTCGACTAGCGGAGCGACCCAGTACTTC. As protein: CASSSTSGATQYF.

Only a few counts were recorded for this clonotype. V is TRBV30 and J is TRBJ2-2; possible D gene TRBD2, 5 bases. Deletions cut 3 bases from V and 9 bases from J, with 11 bases between. The CDR3 spans 12 residues. CDR1 is GTSNPN, CDR2 SVGIG, per germline (reference sequence). CDR3 residues: CAWRLENRELFF. The CDR3 region has the DNA TGTGCCTGGAGACTAGAGAACCGGGAGCTGTTTTTT.

The chain uses TRBV5-6 and TRBJ1-6, with 8 bases that match TRBD1. This CDR3 has 15 residues. Germline V CDR1 and CDR2: SGHDT, YYEEEE. The trim removed 4 bases at V and 10 bases at J, leaving 10 bases unmatched. The CDR3 here is CASSPETGVYSPLHF. CDR3 DNA: TGTGCCAGCAGCCCAGAGACAGGGGTTTACTCACCCCTCCACTTT. Looking up the rest from reference TRBV5-6 and TRBJ1-6 gives the full variable domain: DAGVTQSPTHLIKTRGQQVTLRCSPKSGHDTVSWYQQALGQGPQFIFQYYEEEERQRGNFPDRFSGHQFPNYSSELNVNALLLGDSALYLCASSPETGVYSPLHFGNGTRLTVT.

Points on this clonotype: One end of the junction does not line up with germline, which may come from a read error. This chain links TRBV9 with TRBJ1-2; 7 bases are a match to TRBD1. The CDR3 length is 15 residues. Germline CDR1 SGDLS, CDR2 YYNGEE. CDR3 in amino acids: CASSVVSRGNYGSTF. The CDR3 region has the DNA TGTGCCAGCAGCGTAGTCTCCAGGGGGAACTATGGCTCCACCTTC.

As for this clonotype: This could be a read error, since a much larger clone is one nucleotide away. V is TRBV20-1 and J is TRBJ1-5; possible D gene TRBD1, 5 bases. CDR3 length: 17 amino acids. CDR1 and CDR2 (germline): DFQATT, SNEGSKA (reference sequence). CDR3 bases: TGCAGTGCTAGTTTGGGGTGGGGGGGTTATAGCGATCAGCCCCAGCATTTT. Its protein is CSASLGWGGYSDQPQHF.